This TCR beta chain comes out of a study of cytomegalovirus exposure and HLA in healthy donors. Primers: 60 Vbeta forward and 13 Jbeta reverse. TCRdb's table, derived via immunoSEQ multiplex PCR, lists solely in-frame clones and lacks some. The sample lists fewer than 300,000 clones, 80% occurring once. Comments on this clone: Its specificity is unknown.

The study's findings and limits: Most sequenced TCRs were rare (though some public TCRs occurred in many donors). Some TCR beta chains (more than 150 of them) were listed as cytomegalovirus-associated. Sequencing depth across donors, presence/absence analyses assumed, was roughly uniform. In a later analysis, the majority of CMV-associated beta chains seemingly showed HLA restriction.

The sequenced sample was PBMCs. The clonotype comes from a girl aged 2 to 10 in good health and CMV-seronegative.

CDR3 residues: CASSWAGTTYEQYF. The CDR3 DNA is TGTGCCAGCAGTTGGGCAGGGACTACCTACGAGCAGTACTTC. This sequence joins TRBV28 and TRBJ2-7; 7 bases fit TRBD2. The germline CDR1 and CDR2 sequences are MDHEN and SYDVKM. J lost 2 bases, V lost 4 bases, and 5 bases had no gene match. This CDR3 spans 14 amino acids. Full variable domain (remainder filled in from reference TRBV28 and TRBJ2-7): DVKVTQSSRYLVKRTGEKVFLECVQDMDHENMFWYRQDPGLGLRLIYFSYDVKMKEKGDIPEGYSVSREKKERFSLILESASTNQTSMYLCASSWAGTTYEQYFGPGTRLTVT.